What follows are 3 T cell receptor beta chains derived from one specimen sequenced in a study of blood T cell repertoires in COVID-19. The table came from immunoSEQ multiplex PCR; TCRdb's copy has only in-frame clones and leaves some out. This table holds roughly 140,000 clones, roughly three quarters found once. The sample taken for sequencing was peripheral blood. The receptors originated from an older woman with acute or convalescent COVID-19.

V usage is TRBV28 and J usage is TRBJ2-4; weak D call: TRBD1 (6 bases). The CDR3 has 13 amino acids. Germline lookup yields CDR1 MDHEN and CDR2 SYDVKM. Trimming shortened V by 3 bases and J by 14 bases, and 17 bases separated the two germline ends. The DNA for the CDR3 is TGTGCCAGCAGTTTGGACAGCACCGGACAAGAGTACTTC. Its translation: CASSLDSTGQEYF.

This chain connects TRBV27 to TRBJ1-2; 10 nucleotides agree with TRBD1. There are 13 residues in the CDR3. Per the germline V gene, CDR1 is MNHEY and CDR2 is SMNVEV (reference sequence). Trimming took 6 bases from V and 4 from J; bases not matched to a gene: 2. In nucleotides, the CDR3 is TGTGCCAGCAGCCGGACAGGGGGCTATGGCTACACCTTC. It translates to CASSRTGGYGYTF.

The rearrangement links TRBV3-1 (or the pseudogene TRBV3-2) to TRBJ2-7; D remains unclear. The CDR3 extends over 13 amino acids. Trimming pared 5 bases from V and 0 bases from J, leaving 8 bases between. Germline CDR1 reads LGHDT; CDR2 reads YNNKEL (reference sequence). The CDR3, as DNA: TGTGCCAGCAGCTCCCCTTTCTCCTACGAGCAGTACTTC. This sequence encodes CASSSPFSYEQYF.